This T cell receptor (beta chain) was obtained from a study of cytomegalovirus exposure and HLA in healthy donors. General study points: Association of a missense DCLRE1C variant with TCR beta V- and J-gene trimming was reported in a later analysis.

PCR primers comprised 60 Vbeta and 13 Jbeta primers. Libraries were prepared by immunoSEQ multiplex PCR; TCRdb keeps only in-frame clonotypes and omits some of them. Of about 150,000 clones listed, 77% were seen once; the top ten hold approximately 1.5%. The germline V gene encodes CDR1 SGHRS and CDR2 YFSETQ. The CDR3 extends over 15 amino acids. Trimming cost V 4 bases and J 3 bases; bases outside gene matches: 3. The table lists this clone with a count of one. No antigen is known for it. Material: PBMCs. The rearrangement joins TRBV5-1 to TRBJ2-2; the match to TRBD1 covers 10 bases. The sequence derives from a woman aged 25 to 39 in good health and CMV-seropositive. In DNA, the CDR3 is TGCGCCAGCAGCAGGGGGACAGGGGACACCGGGGAGCTGTTTTTT. Its translation: CASSRGTGDTGELFF.